This T cell receptor (beta chain) was observed in a study of T cells expressing NK-cell markers. Study information: Most of the eight sequenced donors were HCMV-seropositive; one was seronegative.

The TCR beta cDNA came from 5'RACE template switching with UMIs. TCRdb reanalyzed the 5' RACE reads, giving one entry per CDR3 protein sequence and no DNA. The listing records hundreds of thousands of distinct CDR3 sequences. A note on this clonotype: Its antigen is unidentified.

This CDR3 is built from 17 residues. CDR1 and CDR2 from the germline V gene are MNHEY and SVGAGI. Points from the study as a whole: Questions lingered over whether expanded NKG2C+ T cell clones were HCMV-specific.

The receptor comes from a man aged 18-70 years in good health. The sample comprised blood T cells: a sorted CD56 or NKG2C T cell subset, CD4+ or CD8+ T cells, or bulk PBMC T cells (not recorded which). This chain connects TRBV6-5 to TRBJ1-5; the D call of TRBD1 rests on TCRdb alone, since no DNA is present to check it. The CDR3 protein is CASSSHLGGGADQPQHF.